The 12 T cell receptor beta chains in this list originate from one sample, sequenced in a study of blood T cell repertoires in COVID-19. Libraries were prepared by immunoSEQ multiplex PCR; TCRdb keeps only in-frame clonotypes and omits some of them. The top ten clones hold less than 3% of a sample with 200,000 to 250,000 clones, 90% of them seen once. Sequences were obtained from peripheral blood. All receptors come from a man under 40 with COVID-19, enrolled during active disease.

The chain links TRBV9 to TRBJ1-4; D is possibly TRBD1 (6 bases). V was clipped by 9 bases and J by 3 bases, with 18 bases between them. The CDR3 loop spans 15 amino acids. Per the germline V gene, CDR1 is SGDLS and CDR2 is YYNGEE. The chain's CDR3 is CATPKGEGANEKLFF. The CDR3 region has the DNA TGTGCCACCCCAAAGGGTGAGGGGGCTAATGAAAAACTGTTTTTT.

The rearrangement uses TRBV3-1 (or the pseudogene TRBV3-2) and TRBJ2-2; the D gene is possibly TRBD2 (5 bases). The CDR3 is 16 residues long. In germline, CDR1 is LGHDT, CDR2 YNNKEL (reference sequence). Trimming took off 4 bases at V and 1 base at J, with 13 bases between the two ends. The CDR3, as DNA: TGTGCCAGCAGCCTCACGGACGGGATGAACACCGGGGAGCTGTTTTTT. It codes for CASSLTDGMNTGELFF.

The V and J genes are TRBV6-5 and TRBJ2-5; 12 positions agree with TRBD2. V lost 7 bases and J lost 6; bases outside the gene matches: 9. The CDR3 totals 15 residues. Germline lookup yields CDR1 MNHEY and CDR2 SVGAGI. The CDR3 region has the DNA TGTGCCAGCACCCCCCTAGCGGGAGGGTCTAAGACCCAGTACTTC. Its translation is CASTPLAGGSKTQYF.

This clone was observed once. The rearrangement joins TRBV27 to TRBJ2-3; TRBD2 might be the D (6 bases). From germline, CDR1 is MNHEY and CDR2 SMNVEV (reference sequence). Trimming pared 7 bases from V and 3 bases from J, leaving 14 bases between. This CDR3 comprises 14 residues. The CDR3 bases are TGTGCCAGCAACCCGGGACTGTGGACAGATACGCAGTATTTT. Translation: CASNPGLWTDTQYF.

V gene TRBV30 combines with J gene TRBJ1-2; D unresolved. Germline CDR1 and CDR2: GTSNPN and SVGIG (reference sequence). The CDR3 loop spans 13 amino acids. V lost 0 bases, J lost 5 bases, and 10 bases lay in between. CDR3 sequence: CAWSVSGIYGYTF. CDR3 nucleotides: TGTGCCTGGAGTGTGTCGGGGATTTATGGCTACACCTTC.

This chain joins TRBV28 and TRBJ2-7; perhaps TRBD2 as D (5 bases). Germline CDR1 and CDR2: MDHEN and SYDVKM. V lost 4 bases to trimming and J lost 6 bases, with 13 bases between them. The CDR3 runs to 13 residues. The chain's CDR3 is CASSSPLGSEQYF. The DNA of the CDR3 is TGTGCCAGCAGTTCCCCCCTAGGGAGCGAGCAGTACTTC.

The chain combines TRBV7-8 with TRBJ2-7; D is uncertain. This CDR3 has 16 amino acids. Germline V gene data show CDR1 as SGHVS and CDR2 as FQNEAQ. Between the trimmed V and J ends, which lost 4 bases and 2 bases, there was a span of 18 bases. CDR3 sequence reads: CASSSPSLWPTYEQYF. The CDR3, as DNA: TGTGCCAGCAGCTCCCCCTCTCTGTGGCCAACCTACGAGCAGTACTTC.

The chain is built from TRBV6-2 or TRBV6-3 and TRBJ2-7; a weak D match, TRBD1 (6 bases). The germline V and J ends were trimmed by 5 bases and 5 bases, with 22 bases remaining between them. CDR1 is MNHEY, CDR2 SVGEGT, per germline. The CDR3 contains 16 residues. The CDR3 region is CASSQTPTGSKDEQYF. The CDR3 DNA reads as TGTGCCAGCAGTCAAACTCCGACAGGATCTAAGGACGAGCAGTACTTC.

This clone appeared once. This sequence joins TRBV11-2 and TRBJ1-1; D unresolved. Trimming pared 3 bases from V and 4 bases from J, leaving 9 bases between. The CDR3 contains 13 residues. The germline gives CDR1 SGHAT, CDR2 FQNNGV. The DNA for the CDR3 is TGTGCCAGCAGCTTCACACCTGCCACTGAAGCTTTCTTT. It codes for CASSFTPATEAFF.

This clone occurred a few times. The CDR3 loop reads CASSYLTNLEGYTF. CDR3 sequence (DNA): TGTGCCAGCAGTTACCTTACCAATTTGGAGGGCTACACCTTC. This chain uses TRBV6-2 or TRBV6-3 with TRBJ1-2; D remains ambiguous. The germline gives CDR1 MNHEY, CDR2 SVGEGT. Trimming stripped 2 bases from V and 8 bases from J, with 15 bases between. This CDR3 is 14 amino acids long.

Only a few counts were recorded for this clone. This chain links TRBV4-3 with TRBJ1-6; D gene ambiguous. Germline CDR1 LGHNA, CDR2 YSLEER. CDR3 length equals 16 residues. Trimming took 4 bases from V and 9 from J, leaving 19 bases between them. The DNA of the CDR3 is TGCGCCAGCAGCCCAGCGGCAGGCGAAAGACTTTCACCCCTCCACTTT. This codes for CASSPAAGERLSPLHF.

This chain uses TRBV9 with TRBJ1-2; D not resolved. The CDR3 is made up of 14 amino acids. V was pared by 5 bases and J by 5 bases, with 16 bases between. Germline CDR1 and CDR2: SGDLS and YYNGEE. The CDR3 loop reads CASRSEQPFYGYTF. The CDR3 DNA is TGTGCCAGCAGATCGGAACAGCCCTTTTATGGCTACACCTTC.